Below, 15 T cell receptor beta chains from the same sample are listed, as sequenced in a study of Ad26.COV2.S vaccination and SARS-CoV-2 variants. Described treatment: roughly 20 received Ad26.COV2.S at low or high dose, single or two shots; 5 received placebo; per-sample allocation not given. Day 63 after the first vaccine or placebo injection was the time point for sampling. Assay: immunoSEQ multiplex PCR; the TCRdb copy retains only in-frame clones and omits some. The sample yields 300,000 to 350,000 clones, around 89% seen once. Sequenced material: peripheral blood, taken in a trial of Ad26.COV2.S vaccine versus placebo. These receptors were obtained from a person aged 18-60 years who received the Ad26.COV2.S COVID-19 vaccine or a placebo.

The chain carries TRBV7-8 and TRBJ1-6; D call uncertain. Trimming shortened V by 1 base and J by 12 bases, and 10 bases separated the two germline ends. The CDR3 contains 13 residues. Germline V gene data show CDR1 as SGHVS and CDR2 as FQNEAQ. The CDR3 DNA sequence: TGTGCCAGCAGCTTAGTTACAGACCGACCCCTCCACTTT. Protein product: CASSLVTDRPLHF. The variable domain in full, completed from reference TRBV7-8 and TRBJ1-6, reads GAGVSQSPRYKVAKRGQDVALRCDPISGHVSLFWYQQALGQGPEFLTYFQNEAQLDKSGLPSDRFFAERPEGSVSTLKIQRTQQEDSAVYLCASSLVTDRPLHFGNGTRLTVT.

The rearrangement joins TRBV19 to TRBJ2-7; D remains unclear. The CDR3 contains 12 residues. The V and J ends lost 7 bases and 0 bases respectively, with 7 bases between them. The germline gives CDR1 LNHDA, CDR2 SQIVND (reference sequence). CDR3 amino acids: CASMGISYEQYF. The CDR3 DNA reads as TGTGCCAGTATGGGGATCTCCTACGAGCAGTACTTC.

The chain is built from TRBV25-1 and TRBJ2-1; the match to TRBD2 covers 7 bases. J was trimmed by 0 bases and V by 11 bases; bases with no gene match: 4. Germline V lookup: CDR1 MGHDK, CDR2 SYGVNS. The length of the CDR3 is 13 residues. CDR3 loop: CAHSSGSYNEQFF. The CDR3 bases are TGTGCCCATTCTAGCGGCTCCTACAATGAGCAGTTCTTC.

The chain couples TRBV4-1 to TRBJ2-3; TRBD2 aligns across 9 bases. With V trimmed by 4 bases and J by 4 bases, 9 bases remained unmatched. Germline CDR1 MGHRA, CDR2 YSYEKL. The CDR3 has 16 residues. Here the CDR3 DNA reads TGCGCCAGCAGCCCCCAGCGGGAGGTGGTGGCAGATACGCAGTATTTT. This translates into CASSPQREVVADTQYF.

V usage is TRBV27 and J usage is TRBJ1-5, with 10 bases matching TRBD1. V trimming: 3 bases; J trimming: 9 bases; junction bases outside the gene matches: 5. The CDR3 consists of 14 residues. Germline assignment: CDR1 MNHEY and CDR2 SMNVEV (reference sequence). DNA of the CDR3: TGTGCCAGCAGTTTGGGACAGGGGTCACGGCCCCAGCATTTT. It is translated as CASSLGQGSRPQHF.

The CDR3 DNA follows: TGTGCCAGCAGTGAAGCACCCGCAGGGGGCAATCAGCCCCAGCATTTT. Translating gives CASSEAPAGGNQPQHF. The chain couples TRBV6-1 to TRBJ1-5, with D possibly TRBD1 on 6 matching bases. V dropped 0 bases and J dropped 2 bases, with 11 bases sitting between them. CDR3 length: 16 residues. From germline, CDR1 is MNHNS and CDR2 SASEGT.

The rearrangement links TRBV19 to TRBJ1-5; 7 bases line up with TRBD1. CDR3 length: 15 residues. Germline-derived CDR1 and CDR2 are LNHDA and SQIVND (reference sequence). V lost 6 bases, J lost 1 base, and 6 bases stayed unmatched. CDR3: CASRTGDGSNQPQHF. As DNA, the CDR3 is TGTGCCAGTAGAACAGGGGACGGGAGCAATCAGCCCCAGCATTTT. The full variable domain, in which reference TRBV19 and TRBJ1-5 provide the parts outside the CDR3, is DGGITQSPKYLFRKEGQNVTLSCEQNLNHDAMYWYRQDPGQGLRLIYYSQIVNDFQKGDIAEGYSVSREKKESFPLTVTSAQKNPTAFYLCASRTGDGSNQPQHFGDGTRLSIL.

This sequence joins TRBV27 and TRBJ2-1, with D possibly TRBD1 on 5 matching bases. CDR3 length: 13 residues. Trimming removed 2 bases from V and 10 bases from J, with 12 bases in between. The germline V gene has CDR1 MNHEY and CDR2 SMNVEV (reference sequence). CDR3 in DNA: TGTGCCAGCAGTTTAACAGGCCCATGGGAGCAGTTCTTC. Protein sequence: CASSLTGPWEQFF.

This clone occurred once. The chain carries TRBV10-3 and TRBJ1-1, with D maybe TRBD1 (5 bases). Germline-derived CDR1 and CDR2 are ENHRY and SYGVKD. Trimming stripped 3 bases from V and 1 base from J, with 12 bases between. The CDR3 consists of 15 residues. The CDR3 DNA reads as TGTGCCATCAGTGAAGGGCCAACAGGGAACACTGAAGCTTTCTTT. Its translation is CAISEGPTGNTEAFF.

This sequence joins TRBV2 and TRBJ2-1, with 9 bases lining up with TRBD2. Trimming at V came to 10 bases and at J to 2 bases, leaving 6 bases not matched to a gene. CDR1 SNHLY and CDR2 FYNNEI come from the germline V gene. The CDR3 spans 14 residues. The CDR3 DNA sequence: TGTGCCATAATAGCGGGAGACACCTACAATGAGCAGTTCTTC. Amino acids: CAIIAGDTYNEQFF. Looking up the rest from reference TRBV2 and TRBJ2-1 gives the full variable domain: EPEVTQTPSHQVTQMGQEVILRCVPISNHLYFYWYRQILGQKVEFLVSFYNNEISEKSEIFDDQFSVERPDGSNFTLKIRSTKLEDSAMYFCAIIAGDTYNEQFFGPGTRLTVL.

CDR3 residues: CASSEWTGELFF. In nucleotides, the CDR3 is TGCGCCAGCAGTGAGTGGACCGGGGAGCTGTTTTTT. The chain employs TRBV10-1 and TRBJ2-2; unclear D gene. The V and J ends lost 1 base and 5 bases respectively, with 2 bases between them. Germline V CDR1 and CDR2: WNHNN, SYGVQD (reference sequence). CDR3 length: 12 residues.

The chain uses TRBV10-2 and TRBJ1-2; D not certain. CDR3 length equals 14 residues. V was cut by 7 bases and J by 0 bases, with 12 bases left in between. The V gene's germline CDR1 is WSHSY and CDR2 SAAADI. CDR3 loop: CASNQADPNYGYTF. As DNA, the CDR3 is TGCGCCAGCAATCAGGCAGACCCTAACTATGGCTACACCTTC.

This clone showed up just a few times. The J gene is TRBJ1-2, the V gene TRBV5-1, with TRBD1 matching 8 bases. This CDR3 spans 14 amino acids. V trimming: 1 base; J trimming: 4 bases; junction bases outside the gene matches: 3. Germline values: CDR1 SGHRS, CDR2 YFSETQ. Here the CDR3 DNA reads TGCGCCAGCAGCTTGACAGGGGGGTTCTATGGCTACACCTTC. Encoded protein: CASSLTGGFYGYTF. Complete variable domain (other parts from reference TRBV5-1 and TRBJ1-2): KAGVTQTPRYLIKTRGQQVTLSCSPISGHRSVSWYQQTPGQGLQFLFEYFSETQRNKGNFPGRFSGRQFSNSRSEMNVSTLELGDSALYLCASSLTGGFYGYTFGSGTRLTVV.

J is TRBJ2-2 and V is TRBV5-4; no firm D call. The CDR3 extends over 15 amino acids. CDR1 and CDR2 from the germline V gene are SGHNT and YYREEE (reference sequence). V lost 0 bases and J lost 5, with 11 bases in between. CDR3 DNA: TGTGCCAGCAGCTTGGGTAGTGATTCTACCGGGGAGCTGTTTTTT. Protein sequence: CASSLGSDSTGELFF.

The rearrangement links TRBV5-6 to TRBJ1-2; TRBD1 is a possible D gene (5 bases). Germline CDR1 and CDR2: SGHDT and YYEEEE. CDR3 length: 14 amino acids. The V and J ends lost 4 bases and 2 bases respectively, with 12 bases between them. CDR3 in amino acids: CASSRGSSNYGYTF. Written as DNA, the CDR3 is TGTGCCAGCAGCCGGGGCAGTTCCAACTATGGCTACACCTTC.